The subject of this entry is one T cell receptor beta chain. CD45RO-negative, CCR7-selected cells formed the naive CD8 fraction, which excluded terminally differentiated effector memory CD45RA+ cells. The data were produced by immunoSEQ multiplex PCR, yet TCRdb's version contains in-frame clones alone and is incomplete. This table holds around 2,000,000 clones, approximately 95% found once. Germline loops: CDR1 SQVTM, CDR2 ANQGSEA. This CDR3 contains 13 residues. J gave up 9 bases and V 7 bases, and 10 bases lay outside the gene matches. The sample comes from a study of shared clonotypes between healthy human individuals.

The chain uses TRBV29-1 and TRBJ2-1; 9 bases are a match to TRBD2. The sequenced sample consisted of naive CD8+ T cells sorted from blood. This TCR derives from a man younger than 35 in good health. The CDR3 DNA reads as TGCAGCGCGACTAGCGGTCTGGGGGGTGAGCAGTTCTTC. Protein sequence: CSATSGLGGEQFF.